The 22 T cell receptor beta chains below all came from one sample that was sequenced in a study of vaccination effects on CD4 cells after COVID-19. Sequencing followed a ViraFEST assay step that expanded antigen-specific CD4+ T cells with viral peptide pools. Culturing for about 9 days preceded CD4+ T cell isolation. Nucleocapsid antibody tests were negative, and the vaccine recipients had no prior SARS-CoV-2 infection. Profiled with immunoSEQ multiplex PCR; TCRdb holds only in-frame clones, not every one. The repertoire has fewer than 30,000 clones, about 74% of them found once; the top ten carry about a tenth. Antigen specificity for these receptors is unknown. The sequences come from CD4+ T cells from PBMCs cultured with HCoV-NL63 spike peptides, collected before COVID-19 vaccination. The receptors were gathered from a human donor who received a COVID-19 vaccine.

The V call is TRBV23-1, the J call TRBJ1-5; a possible D gene is TRBD1 (6 bases). TRBV23-1 is annotated as an ORF whose role is uncertain. Trimming removed 10 bases at V and 6 bases at J, with 19 bases between. This CDR3 is built from 14 residues. The DNA for the CDR3 is TGCGCCAAGCCCAGGGGCAGTGGGGGTCAGCCCCAGCATTTT. Its translation: CAKPRGSGGQPQHF.

J is TRBJ2-7 and V is TRBV30; D remains ambiguous. Germline CDR1 reads GTSNPN; CDR2 reads SVGIG (reference sequence). The ends were cut back, 1 base at V and 5 bases at J, with 6 bases in the middle. The CDR3 is made up of 11 amino acids. As DNA, the CDR3 is TGTGCCTGGAGTGCGGTAGACGAGCAGTACTTC. Translation gives CAWSAVDEQYF. Together with reference TRBV30 and TRBJ2-7, the CDR3 gives the full variable domain: SQTIHQWPATLVQPVGSPLSLECTVEGTSNPNLYWYRQAAGRGLQLLFYSVGIGQISSEVPQNLSASRPQDRQFILSSKKLLLSDSGFYLCAWSAVDEQYFGPGTRLTVT.

The gene calls are TRBV5-4 and TRBJ1-1, with D possibly matching TRBD1 (5 bases). The CDR3 spans 14 residues. Trimming removed 1 base at V and 1 base at J, with 8 bases between. The germline V gene encodes CDR1 SGHNT and CDR2 YYREEE (reference sequence). The CDR3 protein is CASSLQGANTEAFF. CDR3 nucleotide sequence: TGTGCCAGCAGCTTGCAAGGGGCGAACACTGAAGCTTTCTTT.

This clone turned up a few times. The chain links TRBV19 to TRBJ1-2; D perhaps matches TRBD1 (5 bases). Trimming pared 3 bases from V and 3 bases from J, leaving 14 bases between. Germline V gene sequence: CDR1 LNHDA, CDR2 SQIVND (reference sequence). The CDR3 sequence is 15 residues long. The DNA for the CDR3 is TGTGCCAGTAGTATGTATTCGGGGCGCGACTATGGCTACACCTTC. Protein: CASSMYSGRDYGYTF. Variable domain in full (rest from reference TRBV19 and TRBJ1-2): DGGITQSPKYLFRKEGQNVTLSCEQNLNHDAMYWYRQDPGQGLRLIYYSQIVNDFQKGDIAEGYSVSREKKESFPLTVTSAQKNPTAFYLCASSMYSGRDYGYTFGSGTRLTVV.

The table lists this clone with a count of one. The chain combines TRBV5-6 with TRBJ1-1; no reliable D call. CDR1 is SGHDT, CDR2 YYEEEE, per germline. Trimming stripped 3 bases from V and 4 bases from J, with 4 bases between. The CDR3 has 11 amino acids. This chain's CDR3 is CASSWATEAFF. For the CDR3, the DNA is TGTGCCAGCAGCTGGGCCACTGAAGCTTTCTTT.

The rearrangement joins TRBV7-5 to TRBJ2-5; no DNA check was done on the table's D call, TRBD1. TRBV7-5 is tagged as a pseudogene. The CDR3 runs 15 residues. The CDR3 here is CARSLGKGSQETQYF. Here the CDR3 DNA reads TGTGCCAGAAGCTTAGGTAAGGGGTCACAAGAGACCCAGTACTTC.

The chain joins TRBV19 to TRBJ2-1, with TRBD2 identical over 7 bases. Per the germline V gene, CDR1 is LNHDA and CDR2 is SQIVND (reference sequence). The CDR3 runs to 15 residues. The V gene end was trimmed by 10 bases and the J gene end by 10 bases; junction bases not matched to a gene: 19. The CDR3 sequence: CATATLLASSREQFF. In DNA, the CDR3 is TGTGCCACCGCAACCCTACTAGCGTCGTCGAGAGAGCAGTTCTTC. Drawing the rest from reference TRBV19 and TRBJ2-1, the complete variable domain is DGGITQSPKYLFRKEGQNVTLSCEQNLNHDAMYWYRQDPGQGLRLIYYSQIVNDFQKGDIAEGYSVSREKKESFPLTVTSAQKNPTAFYLCATATLLASSREQFFGPGTRLTVL.

The rearrangement uses TRBV24-1 and TRBJ1-2; D is unclear. Germline V gives CDR1 KGHDR, CDR2 SFDVKD. V shed 0 bases and J shed 4 bases, with 8 bases lying between them. This CDR3 is 14 amino acids long. Here the CDR3 DNA reads TGTGCCACCAGTGATTTGGCAGGAAGCTATGGCTACACCTTC. As protein: CATSDLAGSYGYTF.

The V and J genes are TRBV5-1 and TRBJ2-7; TRBD1 aligns across 10 bases. The CDR3 totals 19 residues. Germline CDR1 and CDR2: SGHRS and YFSETQ. The trim removed 5 bases at V and 2 bases at J, leaving 19 bases unmatched. The CDR3 reads CASRQTHPLRQGATYEQYF. The CDR3 coding sequence is TGCGCCAGCAGACAAACACACCCGCTTCGACAGGGGGCAACCTACGAGCAGTACTTC.

This clone counts as medium-sized. The chain uses TRBV6-4 and TRBJ2-2; 10 bases are shared with TRBD2. V shed 7 bases and J 3 bases; nucleotides not matched to a gene: 5. Germline-derived CDR1 and CDR2 are MRHNA and SNTAGT. This CDR3 has 15 residues. The CDR3 DNA reads TGTGCCAGCAAGACGCTAGCGGGAGACACCGGGGAGCTGTTTTTT. It codes for CASKTLAGDTGELFF.

The chain combines TRBV6-4 with TRBJ2-2; D might be TRBD2 (5 bases). The V gene's germline CDR1 is MRHNA and CDR2 SNTAGT. The CDR3 loop spans 14 amino acids. V lost 7 bases to trimming and J lost 7 bases, with 16 bases between them. The CDR3 region is CASTLWGDGGELFF. DNA of the CDR3: TGTGCCAGCACCCTTTGGGGAGATGGCGGGGAGCTGTTTTTT.

The chain links TRBV10-3 to TRBJ1-3; 7 bases are a match to TRBD1. J gave up 4 bases and V 6 bases, and 6 bases lay outside the gene matches. The CDR3 covers 14 residues. The germline V gene has CDR1 ENHRY and CDR2 SYGVKD. CDR3 sequence: CAISRDRDGNTIYF. The CDR3 DNA sequence: TGTGCCATCAGCCGCGACAGGGACGGAAACACCATATATTTT.

The chain has TRBV6-6 and TRBJ2-3; 10 bases are a match to TRBD1. The CDR3 covers 15 residues. V lost 7 bases to trimming and J lost 3 bases; unmatched junction nucleotides: 7. CDR1 is MNHNY, CDR2 SVGAGI, per germline (reference sequence). The CDR3 DNA follows: TGTGCCAGCATCAAGGGACAGGGGTGGACAGATACGCAGTATTTT. Protein: CASIKGQGWTDTQYF.

V and J are TRBV20-1 and TRBJ2-1, with TRBD2 matching over 13 bases. The CDR3 length is 16 residues. J was trimmed by 5 bases and V by 3 bases; bases with no gene match: 7. Per germline, CDR1 DFQATT and CDR2 SNEGSKA (reference sequence). CDR3 sequence (DNA): TGCAGTGCTAGTTACCAGGGACTAGCGGGGCACAATGAGCAGTTCTTC. This codes for CSASYQGLAGHNEQFF.

This clone was seen once. The chain carries TRBV18 and TRBJ2-5; D gene ambiguous. Trimming stripped 3 bases from V and 5 bases from J, with 19 bases between. CDR1 is KGHSH and CDR2 is LQKENI in the germline V gene. This CDR3 is built from 16 residues. CDR3 region: CASSPVLAETRETQYF. In nucleotides, the CDR3 is TGTGCCAGCTCACCCGTCTTGGCGGAGACCCGGGAGACCCAGTACTTC.

The rearrangement joins TRBV5-1 to TRBJ2-5; D unclear. CDR1 is SGHRS, CDR2 YFSETQ, per germline. CDR3 length: 11 amino acids. The ends were cut back, 5 bases at V and 5 bases at J, with 7 bases in the middle. The CDR3 loop reads CASRLQETQYF. The CDR3 DNA reads as TGCGCCAGCAGGCTACAGGAGACCCAGTACTTC.

This sequence joins TRBV21-1 and TRBJ2-7. TRBV21-1 is described as a pseudogene. This CDR3 comprises 19 residues. As DNA, the CDR3 is TGTGCCAGCAGCAAAAGGTTTCTCCTAGAATTGGGCAACCCCTACGAGCAGTACTTC. Translation: CASSKRFLLELGNPYEQYF.

This rearrangement joins TRBV9 to TRBJ2-3; D remains ambiguous. The CDR3 sequence is 16 residues long. V dropped 0 bases and J dropped 0 bases, with 11 bases sitting between them. Germline lookup yields CDR1 SGDLS and CDR2 YYNGEE. The CDR3 bases are TGTGCCAGCAGCGTAGCGCCTAGTGGTAGCACAGATACGCAGTATTTT. This encodes CASSVAPSGSTDTQYF.

J is TRBJ1-5 and V is TRBV12-1; the table's TRBD1 call for D was not verified on the DNA. TRBV12-1 represents a pseudogene. The CDR3 is 17 residues long. The CDR3 DNA is TGTGCCAGCAGCTTTGCCGGGACAGGGGGTCCACATCAGCCCCAGCATTTT. This translates into CASSFAGTGGPHQPQHF.

The chain has TRBV6-1 and TRBJ2-2; D gene ambiguous. The CDR3 runs 15 residues. The germline V and J ends were trimmed by 3 bases and 4 bases, with 12 bases remaining between them. CDR1 and CDR2 (germline): MNHNS, SASEGT. In DNA form, the CDR3 reads TGTGCCAGCAGTGATAGGCAGAGCGCCACCGGGGAGCTGTTTTTT. Protein: CASSDRQSATGELFF.

This clone was detected a few times. The chain combines TRBV10-3 with TRBJ1-1, with 7 bases lining up with TRBD1. Trimming removed 6 bases from V and 10 bases from J; junction bases left unmatched: 14. The length of the CDR3 is 14 residues. The germline gives CDR1 ENHRY, CDR2 SYGVKD. CDR3 amino acids: CAIRGDSAGIGAFF. The CDR3 coding sequence is TGTGCCATCAGGGGGGACAGTGCCGGAATCGGAGCTTTCTTT.

The chain recombines TRBV21-1 with TRBJ1-5. TRBV21-1 is a known pseudogene. The CDR3 is made up of 12 amino acids. CDR3: CASSKVAQPQHF. CDR3 nucleotide sequence: TGTGCCAGCAGCAAAGTAGCCCAGCCCCAGCATTTT.